Sequencing of this T cell receptor (beta chain) was carried out in a study of T cells in Graves' hyperthyroidism and ophthalmopathy. Amplification of TCR beta CDR3 regions was performed using RNA transcripts as template. The TCR CDR3 first-round RT-PCR relied on the HTBI primer set. Each CDR3 protein gets one entry after TCRdb re-called the multiplex PCR reads with MiXCR. Of 650,000 to 700,000 distinct CDR3 sequences in the sample, 15% to 20% were seen once. Findings and caveats of the study: Most clonotypes expanded in thyroid above 0.001 were likewise present in blood.

V lost 5 bases to trimming and J lost 5 bases; unmatched junction nucleotides: 11. The CDR3 runs to 16 residues. In germline, CDR1 is MNHNS, CDR2 SASEGT. For this clonotype: Its antigen is undetermined.

V usage is TRBV6-1 and J usage is TRBJ2-2; 7 bases match TRBD1. This clonotype was sampled from a man aged 45-60 years with Graves' hyperthyroidism. Material for sequencing was blood. The CDR3 loop reads CASSFDPTGITGELFF. DNA of the CDR3: TGTGCCAGCAGTTTCGACCCGACAGGGATTACCGGGGAGCTGTTTTTT.